This T cell receptor beta chain is from a study of T-cell reconstitution after alpha-beta-depleted transplantation in children. It was with unique molecular identifiers that the TCRbeta library was prepared. TCRdb used MiXCR to reprocess the PCR reads, holding one entry per CDR3 protein. In the table there are around 600,000 distinct CDR3 sequences, about 11% of which are singletons. The ends lost 0 bases at V and 9 bases at J; junction bases unmatched: 8. The V gene's germline CDR1 is LGHNA and CDR2 YNFKEQ. The CDR3 length is 15 residues. The table lists this clonotype with a few counts. This sequence joins TRBV4-2 and TRBJ2-1, with 7 positions matching TRBD2. The clonotype originates from a human donor who donated a stem cell graft to a child with acute myeloid leukemia. This sample comprised PBMCs from the stem cell graft donor, obtained from the stem cell graft. For the CDR3, the DNA is TGTGCCAGCAGCCAAGATTCGGGGGGTTTGGGTGAGCAGTTCTTC. This sequence encodes CASSQDSGGLGEQFF.